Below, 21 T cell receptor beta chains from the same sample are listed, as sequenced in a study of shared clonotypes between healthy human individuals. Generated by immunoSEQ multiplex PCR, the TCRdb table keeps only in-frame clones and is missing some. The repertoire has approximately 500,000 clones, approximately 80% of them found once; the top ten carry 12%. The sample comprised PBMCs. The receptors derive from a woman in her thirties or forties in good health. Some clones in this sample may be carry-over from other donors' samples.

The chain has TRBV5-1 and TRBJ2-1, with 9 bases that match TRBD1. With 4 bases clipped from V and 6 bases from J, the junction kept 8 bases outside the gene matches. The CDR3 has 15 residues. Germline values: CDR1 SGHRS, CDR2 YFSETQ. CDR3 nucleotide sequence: TGCGCCAGCAGCCATACCCGGGGACAGGGCAATGAGCAGTTCTTC. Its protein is CASSHTRGQGNEQFF.

CDR3 amino acids: CASSFSDKKVSGELFF. Here the CDR3 DNA reads TGTGCCAGCAGCTTTTCCGACAAGAAGGTGAGCGGGGAGCTGTTTTTT. The chain employs TRBV7-2 and TRBJ2-2; D uncertain. The CDR3 spans 16 residues. Germline V gene sequence: CDR1 SGHTA, CDR2 FQGNSA. Trimming stripped 3 bases from V and 7 bases from J, with 18 bases between.

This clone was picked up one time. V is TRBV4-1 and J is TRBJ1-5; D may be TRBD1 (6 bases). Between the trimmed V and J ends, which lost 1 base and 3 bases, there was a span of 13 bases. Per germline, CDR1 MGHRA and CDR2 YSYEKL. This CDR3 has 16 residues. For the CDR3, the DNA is TGCGCCAGCAGCCAAGTGGGGGGCCCAATCAATCAGCCCCAGCATTTT. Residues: CASSQVGGPINQPQHF.

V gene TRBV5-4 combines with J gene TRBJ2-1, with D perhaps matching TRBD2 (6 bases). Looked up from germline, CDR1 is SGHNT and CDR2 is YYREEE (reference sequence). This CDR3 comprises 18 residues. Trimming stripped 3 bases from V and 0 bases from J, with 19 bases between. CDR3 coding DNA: TGTGCCAGCAGCTCTTCTCAGGGAGGCCCAAGCTCCTACAATGAGCAGTTCTTC. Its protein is CASSSSQGGPSSYNEQFF. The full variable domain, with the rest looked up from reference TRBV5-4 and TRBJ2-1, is ETGVTQSPTHLIKTRGQQVTLRCSSQSGHNTVSWYQQALGQGPQFIFQYYREEENGRGNFPPRFSGLQFPNYSSELNVNALELDDSALYLCASSSSQGGPSSYNEQFFGPGTRLTVL.

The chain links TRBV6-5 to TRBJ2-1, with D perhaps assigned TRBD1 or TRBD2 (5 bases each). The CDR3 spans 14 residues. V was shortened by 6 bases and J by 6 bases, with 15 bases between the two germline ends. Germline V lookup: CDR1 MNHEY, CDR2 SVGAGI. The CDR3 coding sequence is TGTGCCAGCAGACCAAGATCGAGGGGCAATGAGCAGTTCTTC. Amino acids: CASRPRSRGNEQFF.

CDR3 residues: CASSVQGFGGYNYGYTF. DNA of the CDR3: TGCGCCAGCAGCGTTCAAGGGTTCGGAGGTTATAACTATGGCTACACCTTC. This rearrangement joins TRBV5-1 to TRBJ1-2; D remains unclear. The V and J ends lost 4 bases and 1 base respectively, with 20 bases between them. The CDR3 contains 17 residues. Per the germline V gene, CDR1 is SGHRS and CDR2 is YFSETQ.

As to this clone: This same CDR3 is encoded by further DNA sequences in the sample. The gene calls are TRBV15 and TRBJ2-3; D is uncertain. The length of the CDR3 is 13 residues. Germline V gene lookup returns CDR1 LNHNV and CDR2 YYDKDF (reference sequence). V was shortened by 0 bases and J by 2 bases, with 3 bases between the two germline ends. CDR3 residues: CATSRDTTDTQYF. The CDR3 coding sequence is TGTGCCACCAGCAGAGACACCACAGATACGCAGTATTTT.

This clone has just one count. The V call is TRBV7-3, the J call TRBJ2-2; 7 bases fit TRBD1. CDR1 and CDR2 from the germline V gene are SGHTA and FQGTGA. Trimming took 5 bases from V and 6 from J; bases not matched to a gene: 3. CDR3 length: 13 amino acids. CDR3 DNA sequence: TGTGCCAGCAGCAAGCAGGGGGCCGGGGAGCTGTTTTTT. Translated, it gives CASSKQGAGELFF.

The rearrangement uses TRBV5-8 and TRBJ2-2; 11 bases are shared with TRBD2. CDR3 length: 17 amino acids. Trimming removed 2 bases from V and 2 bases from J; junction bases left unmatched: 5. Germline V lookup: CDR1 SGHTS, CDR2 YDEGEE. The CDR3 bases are TGTGCCAGCAGCTTTCCGACTAGCGGGATCAACACCGGGGAGCTGTTTTTT. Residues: CASSFPTSGINTGELFF.

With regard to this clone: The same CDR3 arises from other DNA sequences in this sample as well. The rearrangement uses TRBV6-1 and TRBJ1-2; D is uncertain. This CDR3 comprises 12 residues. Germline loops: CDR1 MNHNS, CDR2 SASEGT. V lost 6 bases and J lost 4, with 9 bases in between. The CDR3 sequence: CASRGTVYGYTF. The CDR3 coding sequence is TGTGCCAGCAGGGGCACGGTCTATGGCTACACCTTC.

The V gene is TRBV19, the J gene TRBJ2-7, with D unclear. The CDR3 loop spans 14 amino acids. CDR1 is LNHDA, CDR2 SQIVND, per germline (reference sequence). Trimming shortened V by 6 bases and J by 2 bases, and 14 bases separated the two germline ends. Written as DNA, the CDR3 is TGTGCCAGTAGCTTCCAGGCGACGACCTACGAGCAGTACTTC. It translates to CASSFQATTYEQYF.

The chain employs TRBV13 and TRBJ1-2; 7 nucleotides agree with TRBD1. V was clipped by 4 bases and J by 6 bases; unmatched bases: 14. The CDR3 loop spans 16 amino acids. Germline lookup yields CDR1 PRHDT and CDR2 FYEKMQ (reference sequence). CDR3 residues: CASSSTRGQKMHGYTF. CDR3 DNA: TGTGCCAGCAGCTCTACCAGGGGACAGAAAATGCATGGCTACACCTTC.

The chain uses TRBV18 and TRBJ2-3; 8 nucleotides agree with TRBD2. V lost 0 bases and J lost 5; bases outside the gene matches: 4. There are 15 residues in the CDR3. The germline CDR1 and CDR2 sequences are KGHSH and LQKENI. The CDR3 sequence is CASSPPSGMEDTQYF. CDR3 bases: TGTGCCAGCTCACCACCTAGCGGGATGGAAGATACGCAGTATTTT.

The CDR3 spells CASSHRGLAGGSGEQYF. The CDR3 nucleotides are TGTGCCAGCAGCCACCGCGGACTAGCGGGAGGCTCGGGGGAGCAGTACTTC. This rearrangement joins TRBV7-3 to TRBJ2-7; TRBD2 agrees at 14 bases. The CDR3 runs to 17 residues. V shed 5 bases, J shed 7 bases, and the junction held 13 bases outside the gene matches. CDR1 SGHTA and CDR2 FQGTGA come from the germline V gene.

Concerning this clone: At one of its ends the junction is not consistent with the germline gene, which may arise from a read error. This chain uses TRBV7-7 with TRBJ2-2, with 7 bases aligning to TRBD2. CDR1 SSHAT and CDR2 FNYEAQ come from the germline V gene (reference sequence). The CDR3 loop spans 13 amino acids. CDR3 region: CASSLADTGELFF. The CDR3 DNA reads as TGTGCCAGCAGCCTAGCGGACACCGGGGAGCTGTTTTTT.

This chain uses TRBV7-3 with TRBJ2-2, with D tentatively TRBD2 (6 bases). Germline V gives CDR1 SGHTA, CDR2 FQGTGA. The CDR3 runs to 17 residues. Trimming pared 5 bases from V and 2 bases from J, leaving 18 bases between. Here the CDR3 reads CASSPPGSAGNTGELFF. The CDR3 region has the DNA TGTGCCAGCAGCCCCCCTGGCTCAGCGGGCAACACCGGGGAGCTGTTTTTT.

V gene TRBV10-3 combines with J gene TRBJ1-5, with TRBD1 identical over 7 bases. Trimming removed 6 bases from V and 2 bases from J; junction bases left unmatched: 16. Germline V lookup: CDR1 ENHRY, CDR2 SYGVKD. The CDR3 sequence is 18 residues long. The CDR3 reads CAISAGRQGEVGNQPQHF. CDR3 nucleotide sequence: TGTGCCATCAGCGCCGGGAGACAGGGTGAAGTCGGCAATCAGCCCCAGCATTTT.

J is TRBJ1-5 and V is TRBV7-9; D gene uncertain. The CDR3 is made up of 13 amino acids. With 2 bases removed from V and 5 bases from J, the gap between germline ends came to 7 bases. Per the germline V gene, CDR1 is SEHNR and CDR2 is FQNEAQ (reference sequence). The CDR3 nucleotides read TGTGCCAGCAGCTTATGGGGTGATCAGCCCCAGCATTTT. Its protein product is CASSLWGDQPQHF.

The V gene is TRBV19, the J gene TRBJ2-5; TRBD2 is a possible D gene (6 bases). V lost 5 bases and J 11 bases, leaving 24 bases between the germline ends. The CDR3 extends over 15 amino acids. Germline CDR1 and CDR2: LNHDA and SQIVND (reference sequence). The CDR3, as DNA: TGTGCCAGTAGTCCCCTAGCGAACTCCCCCTCAGAGCAGTACTTC. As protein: CASSPLANSPSEQYF.

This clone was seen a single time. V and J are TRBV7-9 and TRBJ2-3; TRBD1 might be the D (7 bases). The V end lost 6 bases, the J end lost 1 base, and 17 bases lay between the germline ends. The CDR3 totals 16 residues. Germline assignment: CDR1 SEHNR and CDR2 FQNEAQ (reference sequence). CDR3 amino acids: CASSSRQGGGTDTQYF. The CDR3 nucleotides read TGTGCCAGCAGTTCCAGACAGGGCGGGGGCACAGATACGCAGTATTTT.

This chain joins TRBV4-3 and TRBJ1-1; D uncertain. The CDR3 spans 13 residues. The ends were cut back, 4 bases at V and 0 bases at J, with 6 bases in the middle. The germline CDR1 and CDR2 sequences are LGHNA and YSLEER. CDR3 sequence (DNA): TGCGCCAGCAGCCTCGAAATGAACACTGAAGCTTTCTTT. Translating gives CASSLEMNTEAFF.